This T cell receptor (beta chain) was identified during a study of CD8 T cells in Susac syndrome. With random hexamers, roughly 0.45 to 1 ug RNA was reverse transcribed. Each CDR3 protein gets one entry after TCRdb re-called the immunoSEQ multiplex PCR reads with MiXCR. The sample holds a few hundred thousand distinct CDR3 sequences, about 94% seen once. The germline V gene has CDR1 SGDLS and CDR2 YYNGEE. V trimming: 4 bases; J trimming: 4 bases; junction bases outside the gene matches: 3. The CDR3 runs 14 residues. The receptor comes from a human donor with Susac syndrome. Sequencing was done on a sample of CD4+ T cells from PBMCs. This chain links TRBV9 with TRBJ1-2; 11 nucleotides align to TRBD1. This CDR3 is CASSRTGGVYGYTF. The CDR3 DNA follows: TGTGCCAGCAGCCGGACAGGGGGCGTCTATGGCTACACCTTC. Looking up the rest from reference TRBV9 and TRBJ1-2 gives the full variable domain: DSGVTQTPKHLITATGQRVTLRCSPRSGDLSVYWYQQSLDQGLQFLIQYYNGEERAKGNILERFSAQQFPDLHSELNLSSLELGDSALYFCASSRTGGVYGYTFGSGTRLTVV.